This T cell receptor (beta chain) stems from a study of early T cells in non-severe SARS-CoV-2 infection. Researchers attached unique molecular identifiers to individual cDNA molecules. TCRdb recomputed calls from the 5' RACE reads with MiXCR, one row per CDR3 protein. The sample holds over 85,000 distinct CDR3 sequences; 16% are singletons and the top ten take roughly 1.3%. Input material: whole blood. This receptor was obtained from an adult who was a healthcare worker with PCR-confirmed SARS-CoV-2 infection or an uninfected control (not recorded which).

The CDR3 nucleotides read TGTGCCAGCAGCTTCGGGGCGGACACTGAAGCTTTCTTT. As protein: CASSFGADTEAFF. The chain couples TRBV5-4 to TRBJ1-1; D might be TRBD1 (5 bases). Germline V gene data show CDR1 as SGHNT and CDR2 as YYREEE (reference sequence). Trimming left V 2 bases short and J 3 bases short, with 8 bases between. This CDR3 contains 13 residues.